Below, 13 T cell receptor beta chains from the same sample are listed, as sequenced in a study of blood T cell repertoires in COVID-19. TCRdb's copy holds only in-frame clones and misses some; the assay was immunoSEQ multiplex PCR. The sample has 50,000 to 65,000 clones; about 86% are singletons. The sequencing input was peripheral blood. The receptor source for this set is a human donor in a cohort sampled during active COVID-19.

The CDR3 here is CASSLDRLTDTQYF. The CDR3 DNA reads TGTGCCAGCAGCCTTGACAGACTCACGGATACGCAGTATTTT. This chain connects TRBV5-6 to TRBJ2-3; D is possibly TRBD1 (5 bases). V lost 4 bases and J 6 bases, leaving 15 bases between the germline ends. The CDR3 spans 14 residues. Germline V gene sequence: CDR1 SGHDT, CDR2 YYEEEE.

CDR3: CAWSPGTSAGELFF. The CDR3 DNA reads TGTGCCTGGAGTCCCGGGACTTCTGCCGGGGAGCTGTTTTTT. V gene TRBV30 combines with J gene TRBJ2-2, with TRBD2 as a possible D gene (6 bases). CDR1 GTSNPN and CDR2 SVGIG come from the germline V gene (reference sequence). V lost 2 bases and J 6 bases, leaving 13 bases between the germline ends. The CDR3 has 14 amino acids.

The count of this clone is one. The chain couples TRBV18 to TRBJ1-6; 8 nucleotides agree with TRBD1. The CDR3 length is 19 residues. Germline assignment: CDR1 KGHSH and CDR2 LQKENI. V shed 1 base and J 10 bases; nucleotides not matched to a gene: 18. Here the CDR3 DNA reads TGTGCCAGCTCACCACTGTCGGGGAAGCTCAGGGGGCGCGAATCACCCCTCCACTTT. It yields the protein CASSPLSGKLRGRESPLHF.

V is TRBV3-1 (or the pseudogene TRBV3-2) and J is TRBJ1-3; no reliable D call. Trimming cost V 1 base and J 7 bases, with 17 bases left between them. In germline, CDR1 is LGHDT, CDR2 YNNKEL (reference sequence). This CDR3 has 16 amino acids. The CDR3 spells CASSQVSGRDRNTIYF. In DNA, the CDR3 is TGTGCCAGCAGCCAAGTATCCGGGAGGGATCGTAACACCATATATTTT.

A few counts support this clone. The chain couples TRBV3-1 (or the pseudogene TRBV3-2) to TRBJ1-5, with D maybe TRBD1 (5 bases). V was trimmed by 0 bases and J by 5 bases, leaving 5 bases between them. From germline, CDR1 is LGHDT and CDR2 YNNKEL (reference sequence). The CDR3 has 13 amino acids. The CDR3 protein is CASSQDRDQPQHF. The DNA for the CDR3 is TGTGCCAGCAGCCAAGACAGGGATCAGCCCCAGCATTTT.

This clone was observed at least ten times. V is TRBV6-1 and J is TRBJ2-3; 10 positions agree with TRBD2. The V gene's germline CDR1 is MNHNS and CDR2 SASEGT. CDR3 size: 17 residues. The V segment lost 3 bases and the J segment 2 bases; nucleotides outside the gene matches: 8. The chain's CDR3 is CASSDLAGGVPTDTQYF. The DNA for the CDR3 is TGTGCCAGCAGTGATTTAGCGGGAGGCGTCCCCACAGATACGCAGTATTTT.

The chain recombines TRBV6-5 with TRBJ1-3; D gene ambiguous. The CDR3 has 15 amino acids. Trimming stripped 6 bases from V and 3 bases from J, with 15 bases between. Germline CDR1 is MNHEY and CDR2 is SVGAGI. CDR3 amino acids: CASRAPDWSGNTIYF. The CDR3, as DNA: TGTGCCAGCAGAGCCCCAGACTGGAGTGGAAACACCATATATTTT.

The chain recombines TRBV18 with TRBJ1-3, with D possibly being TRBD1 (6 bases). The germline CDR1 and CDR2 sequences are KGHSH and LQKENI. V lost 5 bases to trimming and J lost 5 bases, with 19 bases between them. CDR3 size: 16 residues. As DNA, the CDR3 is TGTGCCAGCTCATCCTCTACAGGGATCGCTAGAAACACCATATATTTT. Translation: CASSSSTGIARNTIYF. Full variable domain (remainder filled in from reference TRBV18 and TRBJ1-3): NAGVMQNPRHLVRRRGQEARLRCSPMKGHSHVYWYRQLPEEGLKFMVYLQKENIIDESGMPKERFSAEFPKEGPSILRIQQVVRGDSAAYFCASSSSTGIARNTIYFGEGSWLTVV.

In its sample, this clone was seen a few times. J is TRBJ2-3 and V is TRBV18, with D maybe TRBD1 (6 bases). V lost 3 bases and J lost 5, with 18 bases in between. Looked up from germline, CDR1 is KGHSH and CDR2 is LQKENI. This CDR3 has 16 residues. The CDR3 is CASSPLDRAEGDTQYF. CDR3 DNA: TGTGCCAGCTCACCCCTGGACAGAGCCGAGGGAGATACGCAGTATTTT.

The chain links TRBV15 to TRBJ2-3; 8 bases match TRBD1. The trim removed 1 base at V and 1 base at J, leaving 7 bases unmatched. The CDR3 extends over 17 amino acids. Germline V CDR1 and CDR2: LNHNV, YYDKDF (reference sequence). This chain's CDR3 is CATSRAQGAGGTDTQYF. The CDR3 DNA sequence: TGTGCCACCAGCAGAGCTCAGGGGGCCGGGGGCACAGATACGCAGTATTTT.

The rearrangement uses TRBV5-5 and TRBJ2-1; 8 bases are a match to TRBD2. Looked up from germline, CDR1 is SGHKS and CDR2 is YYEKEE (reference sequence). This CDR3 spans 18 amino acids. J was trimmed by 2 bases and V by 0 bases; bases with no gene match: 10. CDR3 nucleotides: TGTGCCAGCAGCTTGGCCAGCGGGAGTACCCCCCCCTACAATGAGCAGTTCTTC. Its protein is CASSLASGSTPPYNEQFF.

CDR3 loop: CAWSAQNRLGNQPQHF. In DNA, the CDR3 is TGTGCCTGGAGTGCGCAGAACAGGTTGGGCAATCAGCCCCAGCATTTT. This sequence joins TRBV30 and TRBJ1-5; maybe TRBD1 (5 bases). V shed 1 base and J shed 2 bases, with 15 bases lying between them. CDR3 length: 16 amino acids. The V gene's germline CDR1 is GTSNPN and CDR2 SVGIG (reference sequence).

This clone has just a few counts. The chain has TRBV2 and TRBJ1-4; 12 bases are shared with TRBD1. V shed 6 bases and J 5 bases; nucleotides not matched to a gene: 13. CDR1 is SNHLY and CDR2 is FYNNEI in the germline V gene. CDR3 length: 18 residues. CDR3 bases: TGTGCCAGCAGCGGGACAGGGGGCTCCTGGAGGGTCAATGAAAAACTGTTTTTT. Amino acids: CASSGTGGSWRVNEKLFF.